This T cell receptor beta chain derives from a study of blood T cell repertoires in COVID-19. Study at large: Collection of acute and convalescent COVID-19 samples took place in the United States, Italy and Spain. PBMCs, B-cell-depleted T cells, or T cells provided the cDNA or gDNA that made up the material.

The CDR3 covers 16 residues. Germline CDR1 SEHNR, CDR2 FQNEAQ (reference sequence). V shed 7 bases, J shed 5 bases, and the junction held 13 bases outside the gene matches. In the study's own analysis: Researchers report that nucleated cell counts were estimated from reference gene primer amplification. TCRdb keeps only in-frame clones here, not all; method: immunoSEQ multiplex PCR. D and trimming were read from the DNA, whereas the V and J calls and clone size are those reported in that table. The data show over 65,000 clones, about 76% seen once. This receptor was obtained from a man older than 75 with acute or convalescent COVID-19. The chain couples TRBV7-9 to TRBJ2-2; 7 bases are a match to TRBD1. Source material: peripheral blood. CDR3 loop: CASIDDRAQGTGELFF. The DNA for the CDR3 is TGTGCCAGCATCGACGACAGGGCCCAAGGTACCGGGGAGCTGTTTTTT.